Below are 32 T cell receptor beta chains sequenced from a single sample in a study of cytomegalovirus exposure and HLA in healthy donors. The PCR ran on 60 Vbeta and 13 Jbeta primers. Sequencing used immunoSEQ multiplex PCR; TCRdb keeps in-frame clones, though not all of them. The sample has approximately 97,000 clones; less than 90% are singletons. The specimen sequenced was PBMCs. Source of these receptors: a man aged 35-49 years in good health and CMV-seronegative.

The genes are TRBV19 and TRBJ1-2, with D possibly matching TRBD1 (6 bases). CDR1 is LNHDA and CDR2 is SQIVND in the germline V gene (reference sequence). This CDR3 has 15 residues. The germline V and J ends were trimmed by 4 bases and 3 bases, with 15 bases remaining between them. The CDR3 loop is CASSKGTGSHYGYTF. The CDR3 coding sequence is TGTGCCAGTAGTAAGGGAACAGGGTCACACTATGGCTACACCTTC.

This clone is a singleton in its sample. CDR3 region: CASSYDFTGGTEAFF. CDR3 nucleotide sequence: TGCGCCAGCAGCTACGATTTCACAGGGGGCACTGAAGCTTTCTTT. The rearrangement links TRBV5-1 to TRBJ1-1; 8 bases are a match to TRBD1. The CDR3 has 15 residues. Unmatched junction bases numbered 8, after V lost 3 bases and J lost 4 bases. Per germline, CDR1 SGHRS and CDR2 YFSETQ.

The chain carries TRBV5-1 and TRBJ2-3; 9 bases fit TRBD2. The CDR3 has 14 amino acids. V dropped 5 bases and J dropped 6; count of bases not matched to a gene: 7. Germline CDR1 SGHRS, CDR2 YFSETQ. The CDR3 loop reads CASSKASGVDTQYF. CDR3 coding DNA: TGCGCCAGCAGTAAGGCTAGCGGGGTTGATACGCAGTATTTT.

The genes are TRBV10-3 and TRBJ2-5, with 7 nucleotides matching TRBD2. With the DNA end fitting TRBJ2-7 better, the J assignment may be wrong. Looked up from germline, CDR1 is ENHRY and CDR2 is SYGVKD. The CDR3 is 14 amino acids. The CDR3 nucleotides are TGTGCCATCAGTGAGTCGGGGGGGTCCTACGAGCAGTACTTC. It encodes CAISESGGSYEQYF.

The CDR3 coding sequence is TGTGCCAGCAGCCTCTGGGGCCTAGCCTACGAGCAGTACTTC. Its translation: CASSLWGLAYEQYF. J is TRBJ2-7 and V is TRBV11-2; tentatively, D is TRBD1 (5 bases). Per the germline V gene, CDR1 is SGHAT and CDR2 is FQNNGV. This CDR3 is built from 14 residues. V lost 5 bases, J lost 2 bases, and 13 bases lay in between.

CDR3 residues: CASSSRLAGTLAYNEQFF. The CDR3 nucleotides read TGTGCCAGCAGCTCGCGATTAGCGGGGACACTGGCGTACAATGAGCAGTTCTTC. The chain recombines TRBV7-8 with TRBJ2-1, with 8 bases matching TRBD2. Trimming removed 4 bases from V and 4 bases from J; junction bases left unmatched: 15. The CDR3 consists of 18 residues. Germline V lookup: CDR1 SGHVS, CDR2 FQNEAQ. Combining the CDR3 with reference TRBV7-8 and TRBJ2-1 gives the whole variable domain GAGVSQSPRYKVAKRGQDVALRCDPISGHVSLFWYQQALGQGPEFLTYFQNEAQLDKSGLPSDRFFAERPEGSVSTLKIQRTQQEDSAVYLCASSSRLAGTLAYNEQFFGPGTRLTVL.

The chain employs TRBV23-1 and TRBJ2-1, with a tentative D call TRBD2 (5 bases). TRBV23-1 is annotated as an ORF whose role is uncertain. The CDR3 consists of 15 residues. V lost 0 bases, J lost 8 bases, and 14 bases lay in between. The DNA of the CDR3 is TGCGCCAGCAGTCAATCGTTCCGGGGTTCCGATGAGCAGTTCTTC. Translated, it gives CASSQSFRGSDEQFF.

V and J are TRBV5-8 and TRBJ1-1, with 8 bases lining up with TRBD1. J gave up 5 bases and V 3 bases, and 12 bases lay outside the gene matches. CDR1 is SGHTS and CDR2 is YDEGEE in the germline V gene. The length of the CDR3 is 16 residues. The CDR3 nucleotides read TGTGCCAGCAGCTCTCACAGTACGACAGGGGCGACTGAAGCTTTCTTT. Encoded protein: CASSSHSTTGATEAFF.

The rearrangement joins TRBV14 to TRBJ2-5; weak D call: TRBD1 (5 bases). In germline, CDR1 is SGHDN, CDR2 FVKESK. The V and J ends lost 5 bases and 0 bases respectively, with 13 bases between them. The CDR3 consists of 15 residues. The CDR3 spells CASSEDTNYQETQYF. CDR3 DNA sequence: TGTGCCAGCAGCGAGGACACTAATTACCAAGAGACCCAGTACTTC. Combining the CDR3 with reference TRBV14 and TRBJ2-5 gives the whole variable domain EAGVTQFPSHSVIEKGQTVTLRCDPISGHDNLYWYRRVMGKEIKFLLHFVKESKQDESGMPNNRFLAERTGGTYSTLKVQPAELEDSGVYFCASSEDTNYQETQYFGPGTRLLVL.

The chain recombines TRBV6-5 with TRBJ1-1; D is uncertain. The CDR3 has 12 amino acids. The V end lost 2 bases, the J end lost 7 bases, and 8 bases lay between the germline ends. The germline V gene has CDR1 MNHEY and CDR2 SVGAGI. The CDR3 bases are TGTGCCAGCAGTTACGGCGGGAGTGAAGCTTTCTTT. It is translated as CASSYGGSEAFF.

The V gene is TRBV29-1, the J gene TRBJ2-7; 8 bases agree with TRBD2. Germline-derived CDR1 and CDR2 are SQVTM and ANQGSEA. The CDR3 runs 12 residues. J lost 6 bases, V lost 4 bases, and 5 bases had no gene match. This chain's CDR3 is CSVAGGESEQYF. As DNA, the CDR3 is TGCAGCGTTGCCGGGGGGGAATCCGAGCAGTACTTC.

The chain carries TRBV5-1 and TRBJ1-4, with a possible D match to TRBD1 (5 bases). V lost 4 bases and J lost 4, with 14 bases in between. The CDR3 totals 15 residues. The V gene's germline CDR1 is SGHRS and CDR2 YFSETQ. CDR3 in amino acids: CASSALVGGNEKLFF. In nucleotides, the CDR3 is TGCGCCAGCAGCGCGCTCGTGGGGGGTAATGAAAAACTGTTTTTT. Using reference TRBV5-1 and TRBJ1-4 for the parts outside the CDR3, the full variable domain is KAGVTQTPRYLIKTRGQQVTLSCSPISGHRSVSWYQQTPGQGLQFLFEYFSETQRNKGNFPGRFSGRQFSNSRSEMNVSTLELGDSALYLCASSALVGGNEKLFFGSGTQLSVL.

This rearrangement joins TRBV2 to TRBJ1-3; tentatively, D is TRBD1 (6 bases). The germline CDR1 and CDR2 sequences are SNHLY and FYNNEI. The ends were cut back, 7 bases at V and 0 bases at J, with 7 bases in the middle. There are 13 residues in the CDR3. The CDR3: CASKGDSGNTIYF. CDR3 sequence (DNA): TGTGCCAGCAAGGGGGACTCTGGAAACACCATATATTTT.

J is TRBJ1-6 and V is TRBV7-9; tentative D call: TRBD1 (5 bases). This CDR3 is built from 16 residues. V was shortened by 2 bases and J by 5 bases, with 13 bases between the two germline ends. Looked up from germline, CDR1 is SEHNR and CDR2 is FQNEAQ (reference sequence). Written as DNA, the CDR3 is TGTGCCAGCAGCTTACGGGGGGTAGGAAATAATTCACCCCTCCACTTT. Translating gives CASSLRGVGNNSPLHF.

The V gene is TRBV30, the J gene TRBJ1-4; 9 bases agree with TRBD1. V dropped 8 bases and J dropped 0; count of bases not matched to a gene: 1. This CDR3 has 13 residues. The germline V gene encodes CDR1 GTSNPN and CDR2 SVGIG (reference sequence). CDR3 coding DNA: TGTGCCAGGACAGGGGCAACTAATGAAAAACTGTTTTTT. Residues: CARTGATNEKLFF.

J is TRBJ2-7 and V is TRBV25-1; D uncertain. This CDR3 contains 13 residues. The germline V gene encodes CDR1 MGHDK and CDR2 SYGVNS. The V end lost 2 bases, the J end lost 7 bases, and 12 bases lay between the germline ends. The CDR3 region has the DNA TGTGCCAGCAGTGAAGGTAACTTACGGGAGCAGTACTTC. Encoded protein: CASSEGNLREQYF.

This rearrangement joins TRBV14 to TRBJ2-7; 10 bases align to TRBD1. J was trimmed by 3 bases and V by 5 bases; bases with no gene match: 1. CDR1 is SGHDN, CDR2 FVKESK, per germline. CDR3 length: 13 residues. The CDR3 reads CASSWDRGYEQYF. The CDR3 coding sequence is TGTGCCAGCAGCTGGGACAGGGGCTACGAGCAGTACTTC. The entire variable domain, with the rest obtained from reference TRBV14 and TRBJ2-7, is as follows: EAGVTQFPSHSVIEKGQTVTLRCDPISGHDNLYWYRRVMGKEIKFLLHFVKESKQDESGMPNNRFLAERTGGTYSTLKVQPAELEDSGVYFCASSWDRGYEQYFGPGTRLTVT.

This clone was detected a few times. The chain carries TRBV27 and TRBJ2-7, with 7 bases aligning to TRBD1. Germline values: CDR1 MNHEY, CDR2 SMNVEV (reference sequence). The CDR3 spans 16 residues. V trimming: 2 bases; J trimming: 7 bases; junction bases outside the gene matches: 14. CDR3 nucleotide sequence: TGTGCCAGCAGTTTACTAAACGTTGACAGGGTGGGAGAGCAGTACTTC. Its translation is CASSLLNVDRVGEQYF.

This clone was recorded a few times. The J gene is TRBJ2-5, the V gene TRBV5-1; D possibly corresponds to TRBD1 (5 bases). Looked up from germline, CDR1 is SGHRS and CDR2 is YFSETQ. This CDR3 has 12 amino acids. Trimming took off 0 bases at V and 5 bases at J, with 5 bases between the two ends. The CDR3 nucleotides read TGCGCCAGCAGCTTGGACAGGGAGACCCAGTACTTC. This sequence encodes CASSLDRETQYF.

The chain employs TRBV4-1 and TRBJ2-1; TRBD2 aligns across 7 bases. The CDR3 has 15 amino acids. Germline V gene lookup returns CDR1 MGHRA and CDR2 YSYEKL. The junction had 3 bases not matched to a gene; V was cut back by 4 bases and J by 0 bases. The CDR3 sequence is CASSRGGSSYNEQFF. Written as DNA, the CDR3 is TGCGCCAGCAGCCGGGGCGGGAGCTCCTACAATGAGCAGTTCTTC.

The rearrangement links TRBV29-1 to TRBJ2-5, with TRBD2 matching 10 bases. The V segment lost 4 bases and the J segment 4 bases; nucleotides outside the gene matches: 9. The germline gives CDR1 SQVTM, CDR2 ANQGSEA. The CDR3 runs 15 residues. The CDR3 sequence: CSVALGLALRETQYF. The DNA for the CDR3 is TGCAGCGTTGCCCTGGGACTAGCGTTGAGAGAGACCCAGTACTTC.

V and J are TRBV29-1 and TRBJ1-1; maybe TRBD1 (6 bases). Germline CDR1 SQVTM, CDR2 ANQGSEA. The CDR3 is made up of 13 amino acids. V was pared by 7 bases and J by 6 bases, with 18 bases between. CDR3 DNA: TGCAGCGCTAAAGAAGTACAGGGCGCTGAAGCTTTCTTT. Translated: CSAKEVQGAEAFF.

Only a few counts were recorded for this clone. The chain combines TRBV2 with TRBJ2-5; 9 bases are a match to TRBD1. With V trimmed by 6 bases and J by 5 bases, 13 bases remained unmatched. The CDR3 is 16 residues long. From germline, CDR1 is SNHLY and CDR2 FYNNEI. The CDR3 nucleotides are TGTGCCAGCAGGGGGACAGGACAGGGGATAGGGGAGACCCAGTACTTC. Protein: CASRGTGQGIGETQYF.

The chain carries TRBV18 and TRBJ1-2; unclear D gene. Trimming stripped 2 bases from V and 3 bases from J, with 7 bases between. The germline gives CDR1 KGHSH, CDR2 LQKENI. The CDR3 loop spans 13 amino acids. CDR3 coding DNA: TGTGCCAGCTCACCAAGCGGGGACTATGGCTACACCTTC. Translating it yields CASSPSGDYGYTF.

A few counts support this clone. The V call is TRBV7-9, the J call TRBJ2-7; possible D gene TRBD2, 6 bases. Germline-derived CDR1 and CDR2 are SEHNR and FQNEAQ (reference sequence). The CDR3 contains 14 residues. The V end was cut by 3 bases, the J end by 5 bases, with 14 bases between. The CDR3 protein is CASSFGGFQNEQYF. The CDR3, as DNA: TGTGCCAGCAGCTTTGGAGGGTTTCAGAACGAGCAGTACTTC.

The rearrangement links TRBV27 to TRBJ1-4; maybe TRBD1 (6 bases). This CDR3 region has 15 residues. Trimming removed 6 bases at V and 6 bases at J, with 17 bases between. CDR1 and CDR2 (germline): MNHEY, SMNVEV (reference sequence). The CDR3 nucleotides read TGTGCCAGCAGCATTGGGGGGGGCTGGGATGAAAAACTGTTTTTT. Translated: CASSIGGGWDEKLFF.

The count of this clone is one. The chain combines TRBV6-4 with TRBJ1-2; 8 bases fit TRBD1. Germline assignment: CDR1 MRHNA and CDR2 SNTAGT. Unmatched junction bases numbered 7, after V lost 7 bases and J lost 0 bases. The CDR3 length is 15 residues. Here the CDR3 reads CASTSTGDSNYGYTF. For the CDR3, the DNA is TGTGCCAGCACCTCGACAGGGGATTCTAACTATGGCTACACCTTC.

Comments on this clone: It may be a read error: a sequence one base away is much more abundant. The gene calls are TRBV2 and TRBJ2-2; TRBD1 agrees at 7 bases. V trimming: 4 bases; J trimming: 4 bases; junction bases outside the gene matches: 3. Germline CDR1 SNHLY, CDR2 FYNNEI. The CDR3 contains 14 residues. CDR3 DNA: TGTGCCAGCAGTGTGGCAGGGGGCACCGGGGAGCTGTTTTTT. Protein sequence: CASSVAGGTGELFF. The full variable domain, in which reference TRBV2 and TRBJ2-2 provide the parts outside the CDR3, is EPEVTQTPSHQVTQMGQEVILRCVPISNHLYFYWYRQILGQKVEFLVSFYNNEISEKSEIFDDQFSVERPDGSNFTLKIRSTKLEDSAMYFCASSVAGGTGELFFGEGSRLTVL.

This chain joins TRBV4-3 and TRBJ2-2; 7 positions match TRBD2. The CDR3 covers 17 residues. The ends lost 1 base at V and 5 bases at J; junction bases unmatched: 10. The germline CDR1 and CDR2 sequences are LGHNA and YSLEER. For the CDR3, the DNA is TGCGCCAGCAGCCAAGGGGTTCTGGGGGGAGGGACCGGGGAGCTGTTTTTT. This encodes CASSQGVLGGGTGELFF.

This rearrangement joins TRBV19 to TRBJ2-3; D uncertain. Trimming pared 3 bases from V and 4 bases from J, leaving 5 bases between. The CDR3 consists of 12 residues. The germline V gene has CDR1 LNHDA and CDR2 SQIVND (reference sequence). The CDR3 loop is CASSMSADTQYF. In DNA, the CDR3 is TGTGCCAGTAGTATGTCCGCAGATACGCAGTATTTT.

V gene TRBV19 combines with J gene TRBJ2-3; 10 bases are shared with TRBD2. Trimming took 5 bases from V and 11 from J; bases not matched to a gene: 16. Germline V gene lookup returns CDR1 LNHDA and CDR2 SQIVND (reference sequence). This CDR3 has 16 residues. CDR3 protein: CASSPSSSGGRSGQYF. The CDR3, as DNA: TGTGCCAGTAGTCCCAGTTCTAGCGGGGGCCGTTCTGGGCAGTATTTT.

V is TRBV30 and J is TRBJ1-1; 9 bases fit TRBD1. CDR3 size: 12 residues. The germline V gene encodes CDR1 GTSNPN and CDR2 SVGIG (reference sequence). The J segment lost 4 bases and the V segment lost 8 bases, leaving 5 bases of the junction unmatched. CDR3 coding DNA: TGTGCCCGGGACAGGGTGGGCACTGAAGCTTTCTTT. Its protein product is CARDRVGTEAFF.